What follows are 18 T cell receptor beta chains derived from one specimen sequenced in a study of blood T cell repertoires in COVID-19. The method was immunoSEQ multiplex PCR; TCRdb's version includes in-frame clones alone and lacks a portion of them. The data show approximately 230,000 clones, 65% to 80% seen once. Sequences were obtained from peripheral blood. The receptors shown here come from a woman between 35 and 50 years old with active or convalescent COVID-19.

This clone was seen just once. The rearrangement joins TRBV28 to TRBJ1-2; 11 bases map to TRBD1. CDR1 and CDR2 (germline): MDHEN, SYDVKM. V lost 4 bases and J lost 14; bases outside the gene matches: 6. The CDR3 runs to 12 residues. The CDR3 sequence: CASSSGTGGKTF. The CDR3 DNA follows: TGTGCCAGCAGTTCAGGGACAGGGGGAAAGACCTTC.

The chain employs TRBV11-1 and TRBJ2-1; maybe TRBD2 (6 bases). This CDR3 contains 14 residues. Germline CDR1 and CDR2: SGHAT and FQDESV (reference sequence). Trimming removed 4 bases from V and 4 bases from J, with 11 bases in between. In nucleotides, the CDR3 is TGTGCCAGCAGCTGGGACTTTCAGTACAATGAGCAGTTCTTC. It encodes CASSWDFQYNEQFF.

This rearrangement joins TRBV19 to TRBJ1-2; 9 nucleotides agree with TRBD1. The CDR3 runs to 14 residues. CDR1 LNHDA and CDR2 SQIVND come from the germline V gene (reference sequence). J was trimmed by 7 bases and V by 5 bases; bases with no gene match: 8. CDR3 residues: CASSPQGQGGGYTF. Here the CDR3 DNA reads TGTGCCAGTAGTCCGCAGGGACAGGGAGGTGGCTACACCTTC.

This clone was seen more than once but under ten times. The V call is TRBV19, the J call TRBJ2-1, with 9 nucleotides matching TRBD2. The CDR3 runs 14 residues. Unmatched junction bases numbered 4, after V lost 3 bases and J lost 7 bases. Germline assignment: CDR1 LNHDA and CDR2 SQIVND (reference sequence). CDR3 in DNA: TGTGCCAGTAGTATGGTAGCGGGGGAGAATGAGCAGTTCTTC. It codes for CASSMVAGENEQFF.

The rearrangement links TRBV30 to TRBJ1-1; D remains ambiguous. This CDR3 region has 14 residues. Trimming took off 4 bases at V and 1 base at J, with 13 bases between the two ends. Germline lookup yields CDR1 GTSNPN and CDR2 SVGIG (reference sequence). In DNA, the CDR3 is TGTGCCTGGACGAACGGTATCCAGAACACTGAAGCTTTCTTT. Protein sequence: CAWTNGIQNTEAFF.

The chain has TRBV9 and TRBJ2-5, with TRBD2 as a possible D gene (5 bases). CDR3 length: 12 residues. Germline V gives CDR1 SGDLS, CDR2 YYNGEE. V lost 5 bases, J lost 5 bases, and 10 bases lay in between. CDR3 bases: TGTGCCAGCAGTGTGGGAGAGGAGACCCAGTACTTC. Protein sequence: CASSVGEETQYF.

The J gene is TRBJ2-2, the V gene TRBV13; D unclear. From germline, CDR1 is PRHDT and CDR2 FYEKMQ (reference sequence). V was trimmed by 2 bases and J by 6 bases, leaving 7 bases between them. The CDR3 is 13 residues long. CDR3 DNA sequence: TGTGCCAGCAGCTTACGAGTTGCCGGGGAGCTGTTTTTT. Protein product: CASSLRVAGELFF.

The chain combines TRBV4-1 with TRBJ1-6, with TRBD1 as a possible D gene (5 bases). There are 14 residues in the CDR3. CDR1 and CDR2 from the germline V gene are MGHRA and YSYEKL. Trimming cost V 2 bases and J 8 bases, with 10 bases left between them. The CDR3 spells CASSQLGRDSPLHF. CDR3 bases: TGCGCCAGCAGCCAATTAGGCAGGGATTCACCCCTCCACTTT.

The chain combines TRBV19 with TRBJ2-5, with 7 bases matching TRBD1. Germline V gene sequence: CDR1 LNHDA, CDR2 SQIVND (reference sequence). J lost 3 bases, V lost 5 bases, and 12 bases had no gene match. The CDR3 spans 16 residues. DNA for the CDR3: TGTGCCAGTAGTGCATCCGGGACAGCGACGGAAGAGACCCAGTACTTC. It codes for CASSASGTATEETQYF.

This chain links TRBV29-1 with TRBJ2-2; 8 positions agree with TRBD1. This CDR3 has 17 amino acids. Trimming removed 6 bases from V and 0 bases from J; junction bases left unmatched: 12. The germline V gene encodes CDR1 SQVTM and CDR2 ANQGSEA. The DNA for the CDR3 is TGCAGCGTCCACTACCCCGGACAGGGCGCGAACACCGGGGAGCTGTTTTTT. Protein: CSVHYPGQGANTGELFF.

The V gene is TRBV20-1, the J gene TRBJ2-1; the match to TRBD2 covers 7 bases. The V gene's germline CDR1 is DFQATT and CDR2 SNEGSKA (reference sequence). V trimming: 3 bases; J trimming: 5 bases; junction bases outside the gene matches: 22. The CDR3 consists of 19 residues. The CDR3: CSASRGLYTRRGTHNEQFF. CDR3 nucleotides: TGCAGTGCTAGTCGGGGACTATACACGCGCCGAGGGACCCACAATGAGCAGTTCTTC.

The gene calls are TRBV19 and TRBJ2-5, with 8 bases matching TRBD2. This CDR3 spans 14 amino acids. From germline, CDR1 is LNHDA and CDR2 SQIVND (reference sequence). V gave up 6 bases and J gave up 4 bases; unmatched junction bases: 7. CDR3 loop: CASSNGGGGETQYF. The CDR3 nucleotides read TGTGCCAGTAGCAACGGGGGGGGAGGAGAGACCCAGTACTTC. The entire variable domain, with the rest obtained from reference TRBV19 and TRBJ2-5, is as follows: DGGITQSPKYLFRKEGQNVTLSCEQNLNHDAMYWYRQDPGQGLRLIYYSQIVNDFQKGDIAEGYSVSREKKESFPLTVTSAQKNPTAFYLCASSNGGGGETQYFGPGTRLLVL.

CDR3: CASRATQYYGYTF. DNA for the CDR3: TGTGCCAGTAGAGCTACACAGTACTATGGCTACACCTTC. The chain couples TRBV19 to TRBJ1-2; no clear D. Trimming left V 6 bases short and J 3 bases short, with 11 bases between. This CDR3 spans 13 amino acids. In germline, CDR1 is LNHDA, CDR2 SQIVND (reference sequence).

The chain uses TRBV30 and TRBJ2-2; TRBD2 is a possible D gene (6 bases). This CDR3 has 14 amino acids. V lost 5 bases and J lost 7, with 17 bases in between. From germline, CDR1 is GTSNPN and CDR2 SVGIG (reference sequence). This CDR3 is CAWGSGLSIGELFF. DNA for the CDR3: TGTGCCTGGGGCTCGGGACTTTCAATCGGGGAGCTGTTTTTT.

J is TRBJ1-2 and V is TRBV7-9, with D maybe TRBD1 (5 bases). This CDR3 has 14 residues. The ends were cut back, 2 bases at V and 5 bases at J, with 12 bases in the middle. Germline V gene sequence: CDR1 SEHNR, CDR2 FQNEAQ (reference sequence). CDR3 sequence reads: CASSLSGGLYGYTF. CDR3 bases: TGTGCCAGCAGCTTAAGCGGGGGTCTATATGGCTACACCTTC.

The V call is TRBV5-5, the J call TRBJ1-1; tentative D call: TRBD1 (5 bases). With 2 bases removed from V and 1 base from J, the gap between germline ends came to 6 bases. The CDR3 covers 13 residues. CDR1 and CDR2 from the germline V gene are SGHKS and YYEKEE (reference sequence). CDR3 bases: TGTGCCAGCAGCTTTCAGGGGAACACTGAAGCTTTCTTT. Its translation is CASSFQGNTEAFF.

The gene calls are TRBV18 and TRBJ2-1, with no clear D. With 6 bases removed from V and 8 bases from J, the gap between germline ends came to 8 bases. Germline values: CDR1 KGHSH, CDR2 LQKENI. The CDR3 consists of 11 residues. Here the CDR3 DNA reads TGTGCCAGCTCCTTCCAGGATGAGCAGTTCTTC. Translating gives CASSFQDEQFF.

This clone came up a few times. The chain is built from TRBV12-3 or TRBV12-4 and TRBJ2-1, with 12 bases identical to TRBD2. The trim removed 6 bases at V and 10 bases at J, leaving 4 bases unmatched. This CDR3 has 13 residues. The CDR3 region is CASRLAGGYEQFF. The CDR3, as DNA: TGTGCCAGCAGGCTAGCGGGGGGGTACGAGCAGTTCTTC.